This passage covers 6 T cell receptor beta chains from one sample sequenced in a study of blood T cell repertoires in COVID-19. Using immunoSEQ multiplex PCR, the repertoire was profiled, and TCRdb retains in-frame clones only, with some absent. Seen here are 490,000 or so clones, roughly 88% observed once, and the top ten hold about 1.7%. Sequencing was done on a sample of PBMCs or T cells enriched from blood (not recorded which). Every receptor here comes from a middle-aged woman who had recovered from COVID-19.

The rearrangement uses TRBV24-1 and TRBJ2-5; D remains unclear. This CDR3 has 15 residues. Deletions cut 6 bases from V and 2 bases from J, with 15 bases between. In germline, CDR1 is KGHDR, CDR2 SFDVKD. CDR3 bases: TGTGCCACCAGTCCAGCTTCCGGAGAACAAGAGACCCAGTACTTC. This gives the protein CATSPASGEQETQYF.

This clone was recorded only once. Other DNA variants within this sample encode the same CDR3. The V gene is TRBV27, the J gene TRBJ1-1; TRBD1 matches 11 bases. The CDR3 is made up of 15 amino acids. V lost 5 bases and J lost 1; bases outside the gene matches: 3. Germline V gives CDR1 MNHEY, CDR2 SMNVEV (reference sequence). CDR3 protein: CASSLGTGGNTEAFF. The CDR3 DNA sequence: TGTGCCAGCAGTCTGGGGACAGGGGGGAACACTGAAGCTTTCTTT.

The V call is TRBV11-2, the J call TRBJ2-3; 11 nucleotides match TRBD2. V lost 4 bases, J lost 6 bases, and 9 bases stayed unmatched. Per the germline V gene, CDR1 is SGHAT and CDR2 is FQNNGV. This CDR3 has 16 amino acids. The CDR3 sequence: CASSYLAGGFVDTQYF. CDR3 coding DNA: TGTGCCAGCAGCTATTTAGCGGGAGGGTTCGTTGATACGCAGTATTTT.

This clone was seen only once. The CDR3 DNA is TGTGCCAGCAGTTACTCGACTGGCGGGGAGCTGTTTTTT. Encoded protein: CASSYSTGGELFF. This chain connects TRBV6-2 or TRBV6-3 to TRBJ2-2; D gene ambiguous. The germline V and J ends were trimmed by 0 bases and 7 bases, with 6 bases remaining between them. CDR1 MNHEY and CDR2 SVGEGT come from the germline V gene. The CDR3 consists of 13 residues.

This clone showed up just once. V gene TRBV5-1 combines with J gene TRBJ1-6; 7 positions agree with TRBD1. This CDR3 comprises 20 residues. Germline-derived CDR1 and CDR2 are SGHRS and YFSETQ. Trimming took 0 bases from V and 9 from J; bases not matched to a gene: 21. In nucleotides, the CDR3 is TGCGCCAGCAGCTTGGCCCTGGGACAGACTAAAGGTGGACTCGTTTCACCCCTCCACTTT. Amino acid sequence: CASSLALGQTKGGLVSPLHF.

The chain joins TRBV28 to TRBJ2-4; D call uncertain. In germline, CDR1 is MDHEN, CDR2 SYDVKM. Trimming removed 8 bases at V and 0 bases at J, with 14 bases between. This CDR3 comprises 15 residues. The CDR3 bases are TGTGCCAGCGGTTCCCCCTCCGTAGCCAAAAACATTCAGTACTTC. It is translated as CASGSPSVAKNIQYF.